One sample yielded the 16 T cell receptor beta chains listed below, sequenced in a study of control samples from healthy donors and cancer patients. Assay used: immunoSEQ multiplex PCR; TCRdb lists only in-frame clones, some missing. The data contain approximately 98,000 clones, approximately 84% of them singletons. The material sequenced was blood. The origin of the receptors is a man younger than 30 in good health.

The chain links TRBV6-6 to TRBJ1-2; D unresolved. This CDR3 comprises 13 residues. Germline lookup yields CDR1 MNHNY and CDR2 SVGAGI (reference sequence). Trimming took 2 bases from V and 6 from J, leaving 10 bases between them. This CDR3 reads CASSYVGIDGYTF. In DNA, the CDR3 is TGTGCCAGCAGTTACGTGGGGATCGATGGCTACACCTTC.

This sequence joins TRBV15 and TRBJ2-7; 10 bases line up with TRBD2. The CDR3 has 15 residues. The germline gives CDR1 LNHNV, CDR2 YYDKDF (reference sequence). V gave up 3 bases and J gave up 3 bases; unmatched junction bases: 5. The CDR3 loop is CATSRERGGFYEQYF. The CDR3 DNA reads as TGTGCCACCAGCAGGGAGCGGGGGGGCTTCTACGAGCAGTACTTC.

The rearrangement links TRBV19 to TRBJ1-6; no firm D call. The CDR3 is made up of 17 amino acids. Between the trimmed V and J ends, which lost 3 bases and 0 bases, there was a span of 12 bases. Germline values: CDR1 LNHDA, CDR2 SQIVND (reference sequence). The CDR3 nucleotides read TGTGCCAGTAGTATTGACGGAGTGAACTCCTATAATTCACCCCTCCACTTT. This translates into CASSIDGVNSYNSPLHF.

This clone was seen more than once but under ten times. J is TRBJ2-1 and V is TRBV18, with 9 bases matching TRBD2. The ends lost 5 bases at V and 12 bases at J; junction bases unmatched: 8. The CDR3 totals 13 residues. Germline V lookup: CDR1 KGHSH, CDR2 LQKENI. The CDR3 protein is CASSTSLAGWQFF. DNA of the CDR3: TGTGCCAGCTCAACGTCCCTAGCGGGGTGGCAGTTCTTC. Full variable domain (rest looked up from reference TRBV18 and TRBJ2-1): NAGVMQNPRHLVRRRGQEARLRCSPMKGHSHVYWYRQLPEEGLKFMVYLQKENIIDESGMPKERFSAEFPKEGPSILRIQQVVRGDSAAYFCASSTSLAGWQFFGPGTRLTVL.

The chain employs TRBV2 and TRBJ2-5; 7 nucleotides agree with TRBD2. Germline CDR1 SNHLY, CDR2 FYNNEI. Trimming took 7 bases from V and 3 from J; bases not matched to a gene: 5. The CDR3 is 13 amino acids. The chain's CDR3 is CASTPGRKETQYF. CDR3 coding DNA: TGTGCCAGCACCCCCGGGAGGAAAGAGACCCAGTACTTC. Full variable domain (rest looked up from reference TRBV2 and TRBJ2-5): EPEVTQTPSHQVTQMGQEVILRCVPISNHLYFYWYRQILGQKVEFLVSFYNNEISEKSEIFDDQFSVERPDGSNFTLKIRSTKLEDSAMYFCASTPGRKETQYFGPGTRLLVL.

This clone was observed a single time. The chain carries TRBV27 and TRBJ1-6; TRBD1 matches 9 bases. Germline CDR1 is MNHEY and CDR2 is SMNVEV (reference sequence). V shed 6 bases, J shed 5 bases, and the junction held 23 bases outside the gene matches. CDR3 length: 21 residues. This CDR3 is CASRAPVPGQGRMRNNSPLHF. CDR3 DNA: TGTGCCAGCAGAGCTCCCGTACCGGGACAGGGAAGGATGCGGAATAATTCACCCCTCCACTTT.

The V call is TRBV5-6, the J call TRBJ1-5; 9 bases are a match to TRBD1. The CDR3 length is 15 residues. The ends lost 1 base at V and 4 bases at J; junction bases unmatched: 3. Germline V CDR1 and CDR2: SGHDT, YYEEEE. CDR3 coding DNA: TGTGCCAGCAGCTTGTGGGACAGGGAAAATCAGCCCCAGCATTTT. This sequence encodes CASSLWDRENQPQHF.

V gene TRBV24-1 combines with J gene TRBJ2-5; D is uncertain. The length of the CDR3 is 12 residues. The ends were cut back, 5 bases at V and 6 bases at J, with 9 bases in the middle. Germline V gene sequence: CDR1 KGHDR, CDR2 SFDVKD. This chain's CDR3 is CATSAPSQTQYF. DNA for the CDR3: TGTGCCACCAGTGCCCCATCGCAGACCCAGTACTTC.

This rearrangement joins TRBV29-1 to TRBJ2-7; D may be TRBD1 (6 bases). V dropped 1 base and J dropped 1 base, with 20 bases sitting between them. From germline, CDR1 is SQVTM and CDR2 ANQGSEA. The CDR3 consists of 17 residues. For the CDR3, the DNA is TGCAGCGTTGAAGGGGCAGGGGCGGGTGCTGCGTCCTACGAGCAGTACTTC. Translating gives CSVEGAGAGAASYEQYF.

This rearrangement joins TRBV21-1 to TRBJ2-2. TRBV21-1 is labeled a pseudogene. The CDR3 covers 14 residues. The CDR3, as DNA: TGTGCCAGCAGCAGGAAAGGGCCCACCGGGGAGCTGTTTTTT. Translating gives CASSRKGPTGELFF.

This chain uses TRBV12-5 with TRBJ2-5; D call uncertain. From germline, CDR1 is LGHNT and CDR2 FRNRAP. V lost 1 base to trimming and J lost 5 bases, with 14 bases between them. The CDR3 length is 15 residues. DNA of the CDR3: TGTGCTAGTGGTTTGGGGCAGAAGGTGTTTGAGACCCAGTACTTC. This encodes CASGLGQKVFETQYF.

This chain links TRBV6-1 with TRBJ2-7, with D perhaps matching TRBD2 (5 bases). CDR1 and CDR2 from the germline V gene are MNHNS and SASEGT. The CDR3 contains 14 residues. The V end was cut by 0 bases, the J end by 9 bases, with 15 bases between. CDR3 amino acids: CASSEAGSLLGQYV. The CDR3 DNA reads as TGTGCCAGCAGTGAAGCGGGATCCTTACTAGGGCAGTACGTC.

The chain recombines TRBV4-2 with TRBJ1-2; D not resolved. With 6 bases removed from V and 8 bases from J, the gap between germline ends came to 19 bases. CDR1 and CDR2 from the germline V gene are LGHNA and YNFKEQ. The CDR3 spans 14 residues. The CDR3 nucleotides read TGTGCCAGCAGACCTGACAAGGTTGAACAGGGCTACACCTTC. It translates to CASRPDKVEQGYTF.

The rearrangement joins TRBV6-4 to TRBJ2-1; 7 bases map to TRBD1. CDR3 size: 16 residues. V was pared by 4 bases and J by 7 bases, with 13 bases of the junction left unmatched. The germline gives CDR1 MRHNA, CDR2 SNTAGT. CDR3 protein: CASSGVGQAPVNEQFF. The CDR3 nucleotides are TGTGCCAGCAGTGGAGTCGGACAGGCCCCTGTTAATGAGCAGTTCTTC.

This chain joins TRBV4-3 and TRBJ1-4; TRBD1 is a possible D gene (6 bases). The germline CDR1 and CDR2 sequences are LGHNA and YSLEER. Trimming stripped 3 bases from V and 2 bases from J, with 16 bases between. The CDR3 has 17 amino acids. CDR3 loop: CASSQRGRGRTNEKLFF. DNA of the CDR3: TGCGCCAGCAGCCAGAGAGGGAGGGGGAGGACTAATGAAAAACTGTTTTTT.

The chain recombines TRBV28 with TRBJ2-6; the D gene is possibly TRBD2 (6 bases). The CDR3 runs 15 residues. In germline, CDR1 is MDHEN, CDR2 SYDVKM. V was pared by 3 bases and J by 1 base, with 7 bases between. CDR3 nucleotide sequence: TGTGCCAGCAGTTTTGGGGGGTCTGGGGCCAACGTCCTGACTTTC. It yields the protein CASSFGGSGANVLTF.